These 14 T cell receptor beta chains were sequenced from one sample in a study of blood T cells in healthy people across ages. A J-beta primer mix and a sample-barcoded 5' primer were used in a second PCR of roughly 6 to 11 cycles. MiXCR was run by TCRdb on the 5' RACE reads, yielding one entry per CDR3 protein. Here the sample spans about 1 million distinct CDR3 sequences, approximately 26% being singletons. This same sample was also part of a study on T cells of mothers and their children.

What was sequenced was blood. Receptor source: a girl aged 2 to 9 in good health.

The chain joins TRBV4-1 to TRBJ2-1; D is unclear. The CDR3 loop spans 13 amino acids. Germline V lookup: CDR1 MGHRA, CDR2 YSYEKL. Trimming took 1 base from V and 5 from J, leaving 6 bases between them. The CDR3 spells CASSQVPDNEQFF. CDR3 coding DNA: TGCGCCAGCAGCCAAGTCCCCGACAATGAGCAGTTCTTC.

This clonotype came up a few times. The chain uses TRBV29-1 and TRBJ1-1, with D unresolved. CDR1 is SQVTM and CDR2 is ANQGSEA in the germline V gene. The CDR3 contains 10 residues. The V gene lost 5 bases and the J gene lost 11 bases, with 12 bases spanning the gap. DNA of the CDR3: TGCAGCGTTCGGCGTGAAGAGGCTTTCTTT. Its protein product is CSVRREEAFF.

The chain employs TRBV14 and TRBJ1-1; no clear D gene. Trimming took off 2 bases at V and 8 bases at J, with 12 bases between the two ends. Looked up from germline, CDR1 is SGHDN and CDR2 is FVKESK. The CDR3 has 13 residues. Here the CDR3 reads CASSQHLQGEAFF. The CDR3 coding sequence is TGTGCCAGCAGCCAACACCTCCAAGGGGAAGCTTTCTTT.

The chain recombines TRBV2 with TRBJ2-7; D is undetermined. V was clipped by 8 bases and J by 6 bases, with 8 bases between them. The CDR3 has 10 amino acids. Germline V gene lookup returns CDR1 SNHLY and CDR2 FYNNEI. This chain's CDR3 is CASRAGEQYF. The CDR3 DNA reads TGTGCCAGCCGGGCTGGCGAGCAGTACTTC.

This sequence joins TRBV3-1 and TRBJ1-2; no firm D call. V was trimmed by 0 bases and J by 3 bases, leaving 14 bases between them. The germline gives CDR1 LGHDT, CDR2 YNNKEL (reference sequence). The CDR3 spans 16 residues. The DNA for the CDR3 is TGTGCCAGCAGCCAAGAACCGGCGGAGCCCGACTATGGCTACACCTTC. Its translation: CASSQEPAEPDYGYTF.

The sample holds a few counts of this clonotype. The chain couples TRBV29-1 to TRBJ1-1; possible D gene TRBD1, 6 bases. Trimming removed 7 bases from V and 9 bases from J, with 18 bases in between. Germline values: CDR1 SQVTM, CDR2 ANQGSEA. The CDR3 loop spans 12 amino acids. The chain's CDR3 is CSGGAFGGQAFF. The DNA for the CDR3 is TGCAGCGGGGGGGCCTTTGGGGGGCAAGCTTTCTTT. Looking up the rest from reference TRBV29-1 and TRBJ1-1 gives the full variable domain: SAVISQKPSRDICQRGTSLTIQCQVDSQVTMMFWYRQQPGQSLTLIATANQGSEATYESGFVIDKFPISRPNLTFSTLTVSNMSPEDSSIYLCSGGAFGGQAFFGQGTRLTVV.

This clonotype was seen a few times. J is TRBJ2-3 and V is TRBV6-6, with TRBD1 as a possible D gene (6 bases). Trimming left V 0 bases short and J 2 bases short, with 15 bases between. The CDR3 totals 17 residues. Germline values: CDR1 MNHNY, CDR2 SVGAGI (reference sequence). The CDR3 here is CASSYSSGVGDTDTQYF. CDR3 DNA sequence: TGTGCCAGCAGTTACTCCTCAGGGGTGGGGGACACAGATACGCAGTATTTT.

This clonotype was counted only a few times. The chain employs TRBV28 and TRBJ2-1; D possibly corresponds to TRBD2 (6 bases). The DNA end is more similar to TRBJ2-5, so the J call may be wrong. CDR1 is MDHEN, CDR2 SYDVKM, per germline. This CDR3 is built from 15 residues. This CDR3 is CASSWGLYQEETQYF. The CDR3 bases are TGTGCCAGCAGTTGGGGACTTTATCAGGAGGAGACCCAGTACTTC.

This clonotype was detected a few times. The chain recombines TRBV28 with TRBJ1-2; 7 bases are shared with TRBD1. V was pared by 7 bases and J by 5 bases, with 16 bases of the junction left unmatched. The CDR3 consists of 16 residues. Germline V gene sequence: CDR1 MDHEN, CDR2 SYDVKM. The CDR3 here is CASTSQGGVIGYGYTF. As DNA, the CDR3 is TGTGCCAGCACCTCTCAGGGGGGCGTAATTGGGTATGGCTACACCTTC.

This clonotype was detected a few times. The chain is built from TRBV4-1 and TRBJ2-2, with 7 bases fitting TRBD1. The germline gives CDR1 MGHRA, CDR2 YSYEKL. V dropped 3 bases and J dropped 3; count of bases not matched to a gene: 4. The CDR3 covers 15 residues. In nucleotides, the CDR3 is TGCGCCAGCAGCCACCGGGACAGTTACACCGGGGAGCTGTTTTTT. Protein: CASSHRDSYTGELFF.

This clonotype was found a few times. The gene calls are TRBV12-3 or TRBV12-4 and TRBJ2-7; a possible D gene is TRBD2 (6 bases). Trimming removed 5 bases at V and 6 bases at J, with 14 bases between. This CDR3 contains 13 residues. CDR3 sequence (DNA): TGTGCCAGCAGTCTACGGGACTCGACCGAGCAGTACTTC. Its protein is CASSLRDSTEQYF.

The rearrangement joins TRBV28 to TRBJ1-5; no firm D call. The V gene's germline CDR1 is MDHEN and CDR2 SYDVKM. Trimming took off 5 bases at V and 6 bases at J, with 11 bases between the two ends. The CDR3 loop spans 13 amino acids. The CDR3 DNA sequence: TGTGCCAGCAGTCTTAGTCTGCGTCAGCCCCAGCATTTT. Translation gives CASSLSLRQPQHF. The full variable domain, completed using reference TRBV28 and TRBJ1-5, is DVKVTQSSRYLVKRTGEKVFLECVQDMDHENMFWYRQDPGLGLRLIYFSYDVKMKEKGDIPEGYSVSREKKERFSLILESASTNQTSMYLCASSLSLRQPQHFGDGTRLSIL.

The V call is TRBV5-6, the J call TRBJ2-3, with D perhaps TRBD2 (6 bases). Germline V gene sequence: CDR1 SGHDT, CDR2 YYEEEE. Trimming removed 2 bases from V and 1 base from J, with 14 bases in between. The CDR3 spans 16 residues. CDR3 in amino acids: CASSLYGSGRTDTQYF. CDR3 coding DNA: TGTGCCAGCAGCTTATACGGGAGCGGACGCACAGATACGCAGTATTTT.

This chain joins TRBV29-1 and TRBJ2-7; D possibly corresponds to TRBD1 (6 bases). Per germline, CDR1 SQVTM and CDR2 ANQGSEA. The CDR3 contains 12 residues. The ends were cut back, 5 bases at V and 7 bases at J, with 15 bases in the middle. CDR3 loop: CSVRGGSGEQYF. The CDR3 region has the DNA TGCAGCGTTAGAGGGGGTTCCGGTGAGCAGTACTTC.